The clone carrying this T cell receptor gamma chain is medium-sized in the sample. The data belong to a study of gamma-delta T cells after stem cell transplantation. TCRdb redid the clone calls on the RT-PCR reads with CATT. This repertoire shows 3,000 to 4,500 gamma-chain clones, approximately 4.9% found once; its top ten account for around 20%. This receptor was taken from a human donor. It is not recorded whose cells these are; they may come from a transplant donor. Sequencing input: gamma-delta T cells.

The CDR3 loop reads CATWDLAYYKKLF. The CDR3, as DNA: TGTGCCACCTGGGACCTCGCCTATTATAAGAAACTCTTT. This chain joins TRGV8 and TRGJ1 or TRGJ2. CDR3 length equals 13 residues. With 4 bases clipped from V and 4 bases from J, the junction kept 7 bases outside the gene matches. The germline V gene encodes CDR1 VENAVY and CDR2 YDSYNSRV.